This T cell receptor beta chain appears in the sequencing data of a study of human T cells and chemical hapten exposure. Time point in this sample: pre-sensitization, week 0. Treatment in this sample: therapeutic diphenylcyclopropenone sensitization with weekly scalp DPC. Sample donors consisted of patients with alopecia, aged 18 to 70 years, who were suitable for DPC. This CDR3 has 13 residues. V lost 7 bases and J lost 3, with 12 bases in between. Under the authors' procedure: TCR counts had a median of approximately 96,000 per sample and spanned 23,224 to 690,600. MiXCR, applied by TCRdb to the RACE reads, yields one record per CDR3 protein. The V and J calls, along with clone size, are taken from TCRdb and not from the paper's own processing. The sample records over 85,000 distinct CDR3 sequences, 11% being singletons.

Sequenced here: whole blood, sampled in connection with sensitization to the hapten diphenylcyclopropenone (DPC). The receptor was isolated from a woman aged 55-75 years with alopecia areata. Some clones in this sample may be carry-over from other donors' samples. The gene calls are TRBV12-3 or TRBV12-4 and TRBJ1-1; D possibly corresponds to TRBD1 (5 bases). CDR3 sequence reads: CASTPGTHTEAFF. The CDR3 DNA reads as TGTGCCAGCACCCCCGGGACCCACACTGAAGCTTTCTTT.